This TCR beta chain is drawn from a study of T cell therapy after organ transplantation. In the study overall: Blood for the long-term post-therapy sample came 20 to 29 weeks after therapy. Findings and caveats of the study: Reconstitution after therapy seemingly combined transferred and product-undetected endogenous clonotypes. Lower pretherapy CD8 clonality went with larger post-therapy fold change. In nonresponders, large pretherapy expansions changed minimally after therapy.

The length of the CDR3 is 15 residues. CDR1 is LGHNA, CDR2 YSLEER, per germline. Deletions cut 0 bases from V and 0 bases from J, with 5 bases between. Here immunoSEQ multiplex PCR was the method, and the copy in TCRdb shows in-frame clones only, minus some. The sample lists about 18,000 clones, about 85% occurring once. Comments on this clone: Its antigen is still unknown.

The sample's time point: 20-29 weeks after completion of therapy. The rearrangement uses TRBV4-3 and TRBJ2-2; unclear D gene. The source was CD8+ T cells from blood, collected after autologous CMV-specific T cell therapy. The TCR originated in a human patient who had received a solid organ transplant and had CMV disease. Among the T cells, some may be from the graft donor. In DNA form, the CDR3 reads TGCGCCAGCAGCCAAGATGTGACGAACACCGGGGAGCTGTTTTTT. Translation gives CASSQDVTNTGELFF.